The next 5 T cell receptor beta chains were all read from a single sample in a study of shared clonotypes between healthy human individuals. The data were produced by immunoSEQ multiplex PCR, yet TCRdb's version contains in-frame clones alone and is incomplete. The sample has 2 million to 2.5 million clones, more than 85% seen once. The sample taken for sequencing was naive CD4+ T cells from PBMCs. The sample's subset: CD45RA+ positively selected. Source of these receptors: a young man in good health. Some clones in this sample may be carry-over from other donors' samples.

This clone has just one count. This chain joins TRBV2 and TRBJ1-5, with D tentatively TRBD1 (5 bases). The CDR3 has 14 residues. CDR1 is SNHLY, CDR2 FYNNEI, per germline. V was pared by 6 bases and J by 3 bases, with 12 bases between. CDR3 region: CASRDNLDNQPQHF. The CDR3 DNA is TGTGCCAGCAGGGACAATCTGGACAATCAGCCCCAGCATTTT.

This chain links TRBV2 with TRBJ2-7, with 8 bases matching TRBD1. J was trimmed by 4 bases and V by 6 bases; bases with no gene match: 8. Germline CDR1 and CDR2: SNHLY and FYNNEI. The CDR3 has 14 residues. The CDR3 is CASSRQGPQYEQYF. Here the CDR3 DNA reads TGTGCCAGCAGCCGACAGGGGCCACAGTACGAGCAGTACTTC.

This chain uses TRBV6-1 with TRBJ1-1; D gene uncertain. V shed 6 bases and J shed 3 bases, with 14 bases lying between them. The length of the CDR3 is 14 residues. The germline V gene encodes CDR1 MNHNS and CDR2 SASEGT. The CDR3 sequence is CASRTKNGHTEAFF. The DNA of the CDR3 is TGTGCCAGCAGGACGAAGAACGGGCACACTGAAGCTTTCTTT.

Note on this clone: In the same sample, other DNA sequences code for this CDR3. The J gene is TRBJ1-1, the V gene TRBV30; D unresolved. V shed 2 bases and J shed 2 bases, with 6 bases lying between them. The CDR3 has 12 amino acids. Germline V lookup: CDR1 GTSNPN, CDR2 SVGIG (reference sequence). The CDR3 DNA reads TGTGCCTGGAGTCGAGTTAACACTGAAGCTTTCTTT. Translating it yields CAWSRVNTEAFF.

The chain couples TRBV28 to TRBJ1-2, with TRBD1 identical over 8 bases. V dropped 4 bases and J dropped 3; count of bases not matched to a gene: 4. The CDR3 is 14 amino acids. CDR1 and CDR2 from the germline V gene are MDHEN and SYDVKM. The CDR3 region has the DNA TGTGCCAGCAGTTCAGGACAGGGACACTATGGCTACACCTTC. Encoded protein: CASSSGQGHYGYTF.